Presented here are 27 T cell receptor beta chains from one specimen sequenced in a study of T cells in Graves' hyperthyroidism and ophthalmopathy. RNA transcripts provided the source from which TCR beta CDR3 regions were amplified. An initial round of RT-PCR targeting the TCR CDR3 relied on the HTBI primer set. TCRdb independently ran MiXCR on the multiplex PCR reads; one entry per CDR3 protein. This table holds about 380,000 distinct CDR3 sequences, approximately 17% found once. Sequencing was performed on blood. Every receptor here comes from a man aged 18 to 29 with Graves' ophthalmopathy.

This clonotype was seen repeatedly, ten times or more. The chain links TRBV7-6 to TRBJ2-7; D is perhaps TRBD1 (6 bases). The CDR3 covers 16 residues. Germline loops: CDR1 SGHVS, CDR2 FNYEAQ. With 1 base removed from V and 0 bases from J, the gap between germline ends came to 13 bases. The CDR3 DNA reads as TGTGCCAGCAGCTTAGGGCAGGGGAAGGACTCCTACGAGCAGTACTTC. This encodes CASSLGQGKDSYEQYF.

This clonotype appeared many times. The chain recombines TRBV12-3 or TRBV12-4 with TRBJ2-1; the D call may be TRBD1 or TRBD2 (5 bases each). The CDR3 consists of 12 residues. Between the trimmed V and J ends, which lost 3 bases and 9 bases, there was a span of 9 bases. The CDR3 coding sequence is TGTGCCAGCAGTTTCGGGGCCCGTGAGCAGTTCTTC. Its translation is CASSFGAREQFF.

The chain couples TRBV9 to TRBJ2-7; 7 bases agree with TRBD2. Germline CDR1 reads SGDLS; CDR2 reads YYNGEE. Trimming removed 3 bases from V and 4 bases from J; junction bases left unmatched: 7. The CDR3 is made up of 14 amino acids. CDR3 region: CASSAGERGYEQYF. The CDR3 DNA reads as TGTGCCAGCAGCGCAGGCGAGCGGGGTTACGAGCAGTACTTC.

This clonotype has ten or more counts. Here the CDR3 DNA reads TGTGCCAGCTCACCATTGGGGGGAGAGCAGTACTTC. It is translated as CASSPLGGEQYF. The chain recombines TRBV18 with TRBJ2-7; possible D gene TRBD2, 6 bases. Trimming cost V 2 bases and J 7 bases, with 9 bases left between them. This CDR3 contains 12 residues. In germline, CDR1 is KGHSH, CDR2 LQKENI.

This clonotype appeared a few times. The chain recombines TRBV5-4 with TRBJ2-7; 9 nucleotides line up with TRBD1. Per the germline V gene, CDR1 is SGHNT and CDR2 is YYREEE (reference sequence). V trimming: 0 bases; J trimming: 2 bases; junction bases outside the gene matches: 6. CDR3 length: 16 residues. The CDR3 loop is CASSLAPGQGTYEQYF. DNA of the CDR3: TGTGCCAGCAGCTTGGCCCCGGGACAGGGTACCTACGAGCAGTACTTC.

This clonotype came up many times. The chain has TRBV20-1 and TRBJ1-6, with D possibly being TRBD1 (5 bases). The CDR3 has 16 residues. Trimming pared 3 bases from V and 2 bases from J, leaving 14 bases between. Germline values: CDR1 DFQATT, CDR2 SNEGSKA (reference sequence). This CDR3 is CSASRPETAYNSPLHF. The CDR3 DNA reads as TGCAGTGCTAGTCGCCCCGAGACAGCCTATAATTCACCCCTCCACTTT.

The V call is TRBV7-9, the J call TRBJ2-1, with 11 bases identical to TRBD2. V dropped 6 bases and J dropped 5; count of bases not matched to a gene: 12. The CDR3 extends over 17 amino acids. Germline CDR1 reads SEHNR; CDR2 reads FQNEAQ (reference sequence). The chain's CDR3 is CASSRDSSGGTNNEQFF. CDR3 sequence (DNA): TGTGCCAGCAGTCGGGACTCTAGCGGGGGGACTAACAATGAGCAGTTCTTC.

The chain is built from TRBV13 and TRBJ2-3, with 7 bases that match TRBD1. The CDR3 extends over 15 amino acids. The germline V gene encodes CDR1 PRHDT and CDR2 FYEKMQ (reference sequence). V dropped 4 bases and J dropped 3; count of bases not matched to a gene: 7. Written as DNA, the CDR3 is TGTGCCAGCAGCTACTTCGACAGGGAAACAGATACGCAGTATTTT. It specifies CASSYFDRETDTQYF.

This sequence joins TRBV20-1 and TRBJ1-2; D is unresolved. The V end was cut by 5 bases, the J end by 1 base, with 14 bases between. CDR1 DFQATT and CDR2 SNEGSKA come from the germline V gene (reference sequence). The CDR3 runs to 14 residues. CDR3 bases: TGCAGTGCTCGTGCGGGCGGGTATAACTATGGCTACACCTTC. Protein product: CSARAGGYNYGYTF.

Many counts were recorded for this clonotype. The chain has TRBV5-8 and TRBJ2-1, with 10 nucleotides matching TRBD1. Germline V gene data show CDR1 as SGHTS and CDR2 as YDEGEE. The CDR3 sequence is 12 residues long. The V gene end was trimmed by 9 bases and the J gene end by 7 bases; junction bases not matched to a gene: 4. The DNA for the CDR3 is TGTGCCAACAGACAGGGGGCGAATGAGCAGTTCTTC. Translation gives CANRQGANEQFF. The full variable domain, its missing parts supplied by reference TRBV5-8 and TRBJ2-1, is EAGVTQSPTHLIKTRGQQATLRCSPISGHTSVYWYQQALGLGLQFLLWYDEGEERNRGNFPPRFSGRQFPNYSSELNVNALELEDSALYLCANRQGANEQFFGPGTRLTVL.

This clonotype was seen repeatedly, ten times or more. Here the CDR3 DNA reads TGTGCCAGCAGCTTAAATAGGGGACGGAACACTGAAGCTTTCTTT. Translating gives CASSLNRGRNTEAFF. The chain carries TRBV11-2 and TRBJ1-1; D might be TRBD1 (5 bases). This CDR3 contains 15 residues. Trimming shortened V by 2 bases and J by 1 base, and 11 bases separated the two germline ends. Germline V lookup: CDR1 SGHAT, CDR2 FQNNGV.

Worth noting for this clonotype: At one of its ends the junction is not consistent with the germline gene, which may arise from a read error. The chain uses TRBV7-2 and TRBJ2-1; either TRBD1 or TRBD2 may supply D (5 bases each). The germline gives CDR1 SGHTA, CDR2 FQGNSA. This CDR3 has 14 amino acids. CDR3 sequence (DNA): TGTGCCAGCAGCGACCCCGGGACCTACGATGAGCAGTTCTTC. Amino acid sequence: CASSDPGTYDEQFF.

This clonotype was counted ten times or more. The CDR3 is CASSALAGSTDTQYF. The CDR3 nucleotides are TGTGCCAGCAGTGCACTAGCGGGGAGCACAGATACGCAGTATTTT. The chain links TRBV3-1 to TRBJ2-3, with 10 nucleotides matching TRBD2. The CDR3 consists of 15 residues. CDR1 is LGHDT and CDR2 is YNNKEL in the germline V gene (reference sequence). J lost 0 bases, V lost 6 bases, and 3 bases had no gene match.

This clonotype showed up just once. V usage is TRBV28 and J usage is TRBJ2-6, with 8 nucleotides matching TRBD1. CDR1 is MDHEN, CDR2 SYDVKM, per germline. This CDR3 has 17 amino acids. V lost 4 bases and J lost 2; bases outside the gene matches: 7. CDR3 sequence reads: CASSSGQGYPGANVLTF. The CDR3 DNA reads TGTGCCAGCAGTTCCGGACAGGGATACCCTGGGGCCAACGTCCTGACTTTC.

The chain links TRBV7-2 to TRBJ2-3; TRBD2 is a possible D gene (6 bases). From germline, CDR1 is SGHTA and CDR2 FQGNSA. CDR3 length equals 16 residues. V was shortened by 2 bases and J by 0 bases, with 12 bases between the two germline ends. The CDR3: CASSLIRGGSTDTQYF. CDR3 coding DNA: TGTGCCAGCAGCTTAATTCGCGGAGGGAGCACAGATACGCAGTATTTT.

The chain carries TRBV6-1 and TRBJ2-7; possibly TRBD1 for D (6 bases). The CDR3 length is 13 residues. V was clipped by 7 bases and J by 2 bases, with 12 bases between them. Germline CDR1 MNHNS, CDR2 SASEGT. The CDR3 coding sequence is TGTGCCAGCACCACCAGGGACACCTACGAGCAGTACTTC. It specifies CASTTRDTYEQYF.

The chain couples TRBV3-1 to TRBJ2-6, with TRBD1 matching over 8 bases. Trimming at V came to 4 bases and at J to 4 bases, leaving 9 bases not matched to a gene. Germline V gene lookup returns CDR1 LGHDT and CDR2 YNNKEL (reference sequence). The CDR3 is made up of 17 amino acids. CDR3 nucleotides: TGTGCCAGCAGCCTCCGGACAGGGCTGAGAGGGGCCAACGTCCTGACTTTC. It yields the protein CASSLRTGLRGANVLTF.

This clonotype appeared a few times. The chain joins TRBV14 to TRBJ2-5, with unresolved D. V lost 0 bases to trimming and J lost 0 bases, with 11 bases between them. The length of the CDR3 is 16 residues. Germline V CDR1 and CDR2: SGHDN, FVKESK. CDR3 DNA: TGTGCCAGCAGCCAAGATCGTCGAGTTTACCAAGAGACCCAGTACTTC. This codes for CASSQDRRVYQETQYF.

Written as DNA, the CDR3 is TGTGCCACCAGCAGCCAAGGTTACGCCGCTGAAGCTTTCTTT. The encoded protein is CATSSQGYAAEAFF. The chain has TRBV15 and TRBJ1-1, with unresolved D. The V gene's germline CDR1 is LNHNV and CDR2 YYDKDF (reference sequence). Trimming left V 3 bases short and J 6 bases short, with 14 bases between. The CDR3 contains 14 residues.

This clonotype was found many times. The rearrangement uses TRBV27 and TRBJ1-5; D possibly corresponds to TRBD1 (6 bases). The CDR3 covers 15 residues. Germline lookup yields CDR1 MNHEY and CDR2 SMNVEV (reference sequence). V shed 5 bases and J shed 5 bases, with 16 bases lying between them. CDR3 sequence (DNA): TGTGCCAGCAGTCTGACAGGTCCTACTTATCAGCCCCAGCATTTT. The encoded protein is CASSLTGPTYQPQHF.

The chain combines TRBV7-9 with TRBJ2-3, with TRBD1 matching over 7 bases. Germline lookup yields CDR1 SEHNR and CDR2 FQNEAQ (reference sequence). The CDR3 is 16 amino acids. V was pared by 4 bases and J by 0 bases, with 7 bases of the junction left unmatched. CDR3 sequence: CASSSPDRPSTDTQYF. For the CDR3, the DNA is TGTGCCAGCAGCTCCCCGGACAGGCCTAGCACAGATACGCAGTATTTT.

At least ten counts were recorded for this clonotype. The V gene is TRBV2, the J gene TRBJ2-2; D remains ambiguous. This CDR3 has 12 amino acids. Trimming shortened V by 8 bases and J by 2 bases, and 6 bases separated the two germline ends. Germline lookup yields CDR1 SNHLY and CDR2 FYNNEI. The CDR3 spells CASGVNTGELFF. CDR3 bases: TGTGCCAGCGGGGTCAACACCGGGGAGCTGTTTTTT.

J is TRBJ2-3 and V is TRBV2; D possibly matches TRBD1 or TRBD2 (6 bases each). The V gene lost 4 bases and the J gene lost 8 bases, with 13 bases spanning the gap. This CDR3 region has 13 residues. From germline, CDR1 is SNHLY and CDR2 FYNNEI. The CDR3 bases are TGTGCCAGCAGTGTTAGGGGGGAGGCTACGCAGTATTTT. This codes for CASSVRGEATQYF.

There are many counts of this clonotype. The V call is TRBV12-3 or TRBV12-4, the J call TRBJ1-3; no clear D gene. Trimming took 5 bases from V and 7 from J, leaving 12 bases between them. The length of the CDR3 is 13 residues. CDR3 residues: CASSLPLSNTIYF. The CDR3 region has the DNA TGTGCCAGCAGTCTCCCCCTCTCGAACACCATATATTTT.

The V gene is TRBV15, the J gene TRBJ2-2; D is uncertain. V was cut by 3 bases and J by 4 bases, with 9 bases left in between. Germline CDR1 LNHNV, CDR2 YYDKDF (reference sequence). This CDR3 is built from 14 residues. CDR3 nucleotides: TGTGCCACCAGCAGGGCCGAAAGCACCGGGGAGCTGTTTTTT. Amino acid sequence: CATSRAESTGELFF.

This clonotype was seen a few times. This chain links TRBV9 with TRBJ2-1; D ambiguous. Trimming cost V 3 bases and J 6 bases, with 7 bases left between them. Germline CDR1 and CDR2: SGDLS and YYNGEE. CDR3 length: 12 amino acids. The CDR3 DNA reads TGTGCCAGCAGCGCCGCCGGCAATGAGCAGTTCTTC. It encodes CASSAAGNEQFF.

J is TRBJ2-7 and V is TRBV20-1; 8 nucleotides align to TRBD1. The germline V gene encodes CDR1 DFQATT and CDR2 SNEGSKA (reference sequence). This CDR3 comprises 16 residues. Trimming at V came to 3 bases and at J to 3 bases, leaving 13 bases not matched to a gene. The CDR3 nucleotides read TGCAGTGCTAGTCGCCCCCGGTGGACAGGGATCTACGAGCAGTACTTC. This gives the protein CSASRPRWTGIYEQYF.